Below, 14 T cell receptor beta chains from the same sample are listed, as sequenced in a study of shared clonotypes between healthy human individuals. Generated by immunoSEQ multiplex PCR, the TCRdb table keeps only in-frame clones and is missing some. The data show under 850,000 clones, around 70% seen once. The sample consisted of memory CD4+ T cells sorted from blood. Noted subset: CD45RA-negative fraction. The source is a woman in her twenties or thirties in good health.

The chain recombines TRBV27 with TRBJ1-1, with TRBD1 as a possible D gene (5 bases). The V gene lost 6 bases and the J gene lost 6 bases, with 20 bases spanning the gap. This CDR3 has 15 residues. Germline loops: CDR1 MNHEY, CDR2 SMNVEV (reference sequence). The CDR3 DNA is TGTGCCAGCAGCCGGGCCGCACGGGGGGTGCCTGAAGCTTTCTTT. This codes for CASSRAARGVPEAFF.

The gene calls are TRBV2 and TRBJ2-7; TRBD2 is a possible D gene (7 bases). This CDR3 has 14 amino acids. The V and J ends lost 6 bases and 0 bases respectively, with 12 bases between them. CDR1 is SNHLY, CDR2 FYNNEI, per germline. This CDR3 reads CASRGGQASYEQYF. For the CDR3, the DNA is TGTGCCAGCAGGGGGGGGCAGGCCTCCTACGAGCAGTACTTC. Full variable domain (missing parts from reference TRBV2 and TRBJ2-7): EPEVTQTPSHQVTQMGQEVILRCVPISNHLYFYWYRQILGQKVEFLVSFYNNEISEKSEIFDDQFSVERPDGSNFTLKIRSTKLEDSAMYFCASRGGQASYEQYFGPGTRLTVT.

The V call is TRBV29-1, the J call TRBJ2-5, with a tentative D call TRBD2 (6 bases). The germline V gene has CDR1 SQVTM and CDR2 ANQGSEA. The CDR3 is 12 residues long. V dropped 5 bases and J dropped 2 bases, with 9 bases sitting between them. DNA for the CDR3: TGCAGCGTTCTAGGACTACAAGAGACCCAGTACTTC. It translates to CSVLGLQETQYF.

Comments on this clone: The sample carries other DNA sequences with the same CDR3. This chain links TRBV30 with TRBJ2-1, with TRBD2 matching over 7 bases. The CDR3 totals 12 residues. V lost 0 bases and J lost 7; bases outside the gene matches: 0. CDR1 is GTSNPN and CDR2 is SVGIG in the germline V gene (reference sequence). In nucleotides, the CDR3 is TGTGCCTGGAGTGTAGCGGGGAATGAGCAGTTCTTC. Amino acids: CAWSVAGNEQFF. Variable domain in full (rest from reference TRBV30 and TRBJ2-1): SQTIHQWPATLVQPVGSPLSLECTVEGTSNPNLYWYRQAAGRGLQLLFYSVGIGQISSEVPQNLSASRPQDRQFILSSKKLLLSDSGFYLCAWSVAGNEQFFGPGTRLTVL.

This clone was counted only a few times. J is TRBJ2-7 and V is TRBV2, with D possibly being TRBD1 or TRBD2 (7 bases each). The CDR3 runs to 14 residues. The germline V and J ends were trimmed by 11 bases and 2 bases, with 19 bases remaining between them. CDR1 is SNHLY, CDR2 FYNNEI, per germline. CDR3 DNA sequence: TGTGCCTCGAGGGTCCAGGGGGGGACCTACGAGCAGTACTTC. Amino acid sequence: CASRVQGGTYEQYF.

This sequence joins TRBV9 and TRBJ1-1, with D perhaps TRBD1 (5 bases). The germline V gene encodes CDR1 SGDLS and CDR2 YYNGEE. The CDR3 sequence is 15 residues long. Trimming removed 0 bases from V and 6 bases from J, with 15 bases in between. CDR3 DNA: TGTGCCAGCAGCGTAGGAGGGGCCCGGGGTTCTGAAGCTTTCTTT. Amino acid sequence: CASSVGGARGSEAFF.

The rearrangement joins TRBV6-5 to TRBJ2-7; 8 nucleotides match TRBD2. The J segment lost 2 bases and the V segment lost 6 bases, leaving 9 bases of the junction unmatched. CDR1 and CDR2 (germline): MNHEY, SVGAGI. The length of the CDR3 is 15 residues. The CDR3 loop reads CASSETSEATYEQYF. The CDR3 DNA reads as TGTGCCAGCAGCGAGACTAGCGAGGCAACCTACGAGCAGTACTTC.

This clone appeared a few times. V gene TRBV27 combines with J gene TRBJ2-7, with a tentative D call TRBD2 (5 bases). The germline V gene has CDR1 MNHEY and CDR2 SMNVEV (reference sequence). Trimming removed 6 bases at V and 3 bases at J, with 18 bases between. The CDR3 consists of 15 residues. CDR3 protein: CASSPSRRTHYEQYF. In DNA, the CDR3 is TGTGCCAGCAGCCCCTCCAGGAGGACCCACTACGAGCAGTACTTC.

The J gene is TRBJ2-7, the V gene TRBV7-9; D uncertain. The CDR3 contains 15 residues. The germline V gene has CDR1 SEHNR and CDR2 FQNEAQ (reference sequence). Trimming stripped 2 bases from V and 5 bases from J, with 16 bases between. CDR3 protein: CASSLSWVGWDEQYF. CDR3 DNA: TGTGCCAGCAGCTTATCGTGGGTGGGTTGGGACGAGCAGTACTTC.

This clone was recorded many times. Other DNA sequences within the sample encode an identical CDR3. J is TRBJ1-3 and V is TRBV6-5, with D hard to call. Trimming cost V 0 bases and J 2 bases, with 5 bases left between them. This CDR3 spans 14 amino acids. Germline CDR1 reads MNHEY; CDR2 reads SVGAGI. The CDR3 is CASSYSEAGNTIYF. CDR3 DNA sequence: TGTGCCAGCAGTTACTCGGAAGCTGGAAACACCATATATTTT.

This clone was counted between two and nine times. The chain couples TRBV19 to TRBJ2-2, with a tentative D call TRBD1 (6 bases). This CDR3 contains 14 residues. Germline V lookup: CDR1 LNHDA, CDR2 SQIVND (reference sequence). The V gene lost 6 bases and the J gene lost 5 bases, with 13 bases spanning the gap. CDR3 coding DNA: TGTGCCAGTAGGTGGGCAGGGGCAACCGGGGAGCTGTTTTTT. It yields the protein CASRWAGATGELFF.

This clone was counted once. This chain uses TRBV6-4 with TRBJ2-2; the D is unclear. The germline V and J ends were trimmed by 5 bases and 5 bases, with 15 bases remaining between them. The CDR3 extends over 15 amino acids. The germline CDR1 and CDR2 sequences are MRHNA and SNTAGT. CDR3 sequence reads: CASSTDPGTTGELFF. As DNA, the CDR3 is TGTGCCAGCAGTACGGACCCCGGAACGACCGGGGAGCTGTTTTTT.

This sequence joins TRBV18 and TRBJ2-3; 10 bases agree with TRBD1. The CDR3 length is 16 residues. Germline V lookup: CDR1 KGHSH, CDR2 LQKENI. Trimming cost V 6 bases and J 3 bases; bases outside gene matches: 9. CDR3: CASSTRTGGGTDTQYF. For the CDR3, the DNA is TGTGCCAGCTCTACCCGGACAGGGGGAGGGACAGATACGCAGTATTTT.

The chain recombines TRBV4-2 with TRBJ1-6; D not resolved. Trimming took 0 bases from V and 7 from J, leaving 10 bases between them. The CDR3 has 15 amino acids. Germline V CDR1 and CDR2: LGHNA, YNFKEQ. The CDR3 region has the DNA TGTGCCAGCAGCCAAGATTCGGTCTCAAATTCACCCCTCCACTTT. This gives the protein CASSQDSVSNSPLHF.